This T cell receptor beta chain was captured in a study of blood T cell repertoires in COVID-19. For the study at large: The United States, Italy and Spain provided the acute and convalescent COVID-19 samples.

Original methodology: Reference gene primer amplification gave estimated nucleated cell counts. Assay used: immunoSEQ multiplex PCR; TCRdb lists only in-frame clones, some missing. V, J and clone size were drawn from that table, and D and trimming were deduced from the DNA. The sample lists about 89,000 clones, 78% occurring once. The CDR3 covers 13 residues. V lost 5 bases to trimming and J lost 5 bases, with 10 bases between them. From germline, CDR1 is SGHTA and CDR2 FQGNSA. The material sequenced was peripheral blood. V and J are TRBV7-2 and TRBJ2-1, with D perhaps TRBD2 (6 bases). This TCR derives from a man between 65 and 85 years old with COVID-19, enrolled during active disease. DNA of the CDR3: TGTGCCAGCAGCCGAGGGACTCACAATGAGCAGTTCTTC. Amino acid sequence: CASSRGTHNEQFF.